This T cell receptor beta chain was documented in a study of T cells in Graves' hyperthyroidism and ophthalmopathy (dated by TCRdb to between 2019 and 2020). About the study as a whole: Peripheral blood was sampled at the time of initial diagnosis, prior to any treatment. The paper describes TCR Vbeta CDR3 sequencing of 135 peripheral blood samples, made up of 43 ophthalmopathy patients, 70 to 75 hyperthyroidism patients and roughly 17 progressor patients. The study also compared thyroid tissue and blood T-cell repertoires from more than 5 Graves' hyperthyroidism patients. After blood sampling, hyperthyroidism patients were treated with methimazole at a starting dose of 30 mg daily, and ophthalmopathy patients were treated with high-dose intravenous methylprednisolone. The 95 to 100 discovery patients were randomly divided into training and test sets at a 7:3 ratio. Whether ophthalmopathy could be predicted prospectively was tested in an independent validation cohort made up of under 20 hyperthyroidism patients plus 17 patients who later progressed to ophthalmopathy. To identify distinguishing TCR V-J signatures, a discovery cohort of 100 or so patients was used, comprising 43 with Graves' ophthalmopathy and approximately 58 with stable Graves' hyperthyroidism.

The TCR beta CDR3 regions were amplified from the RNA transcripts. The first round of RT-PCR for the TCR CDR3 was performed with the HTBI primer set and the Qiagen OneStep RT-PCR kit. Libraries were constructed in a second round of multiplex PCR, after which size selection and purification were performed. The libraries were sequenced on an Illumina HiSeq2000 using paired-end 100 bp reads. Under the source paper's analysis protocol: Raw data were processed with SOAPnuke, discarding reads with adapters, uncalled bases, mean Phred below 15, or no exact constant-primer or identifier match. High-quality paired reads were merged with COPE v1.2.5, and unique nucleotide sequences were defined as clonotypes. MiTCR v1.1 was used to align the clonotypes against IMGT TRBV, TRBD and TRBJ reference segments. Only V-J combinations with frequency above 0.0001, covering about 99% of repertoires, were analysed. The TCS score was defined as the ratio of F50 (clonal expansion) to E x V (chaos), calculated using BLOSUM62-based TCRdist between CDR3 peptides within each V-J. Welch's t-statistics and random forest reduced 500 to 650 V-J features to 10 to 15, which were used in a naive Bayes classifier (R e1071). TCRdb cleaned the public reads at Q25 with fastp, built clones with MiXCR and kept in-frame beta chains. Under each unique CDR3 protein, matching rows form one entry showing the most common genes and DNA. Clone size and V and J calls follow TCRdb, not the original study. The sample table records 600,000 to 650,000 distinct CDR3 sequences; roughly 20% of these occur just once. The ten largest account for 34% of the sample.

Comments on this clonotype: It has no known antigen specificity. No clone much larger than this one lies a single base away; base qualities are absent.

CDR1 and CDR2 (ENHRY, SYGVKD) derive from the germline V gene. The CDR3 runs 14 residues from the cysteine to the phenylalanine. The DNA shown is the 42-base CDR3, in frame from base 1. V drops 3 bases and J drops 9 bases, leaving 18 bases in between. Overall study outcomes, separate from this receptor: Sample size was not statistically predetermined, and blinding of investigators to group allocation was not performed. Most expanded thyroid clonotypes (frequency above 0.001) were also detected in blood, suggesting blood repertoires may reflect thyroid immune responses. In validation, the model predicted progression to ophthalmopathy a median of roughly 6.5 months before onset, with around 70% sensitivity and nearly 75% specificity. A 13 V-J signature model separated ophthalmopathy from stable hyperthyroidism, with just over 85% sensitivity and roughly 84% specificity in cross-validation and 80%/75% in testing.

Moderately to severely active disease, a Clinical Activity Score of at least 3, a NOSPECS grade of at least 4, and a duration under 3 months were present in ophthalmopathy patients. Patients with uncontrolled infections, other autoimmune diseases, pregnancy or lactation were excluded. Diagnoses were established on the basis of clinical symptoms, serum thyroxine and TRAb, thyroid ultrasound, and orbital computed tomography. PBMCs were separated from 7.5 to 10 ml of fresh peripheral blood using Ficoll-Paque density gradient centrifugation. Total RNA was extracted using Trizol reagent, and RNA quality was assessed on an Agilent 2100 Bioanalyzer.

The clonotype comes from a man aged 30 to 39 with Graves' ophthalmopathy. The chain joins TRBV10-3 to TRBJ2-7; the D segment could be TRBD1, given 8 matching bases. Sequenced sample: blood. The CDR3 reads CAISERTGRGPQYF. The bases read TGTGCCATCAGTGAAAGGACAGGGCGGGGGCCGCAGTACTTC.